The next 28 T cell receptor beta chains were all read from a single sample in a study of shared clonotypes between healthy human individuals. Naive CD8 cells, CD45RO-negative and positively selected for CCR7, excluded terminally differentiated effector memory CD45RA+ cells. Profiling relied on immunoSEQ multiplex PCR, and the TCRdb table lists in-frame clones only, not all of them. Of about 2 million clones listed, about 95% are singletons. The material sequenced was naive CD8+ T cells sorted from blood. The receptors here all came from a man between 18 and 35 years old in good health.

V usage is TRBV19 and J usage is TRBJ2-6, with D unresolved. V lost 3 bases and J lost 0, with 0 bases in between. The CDR3 extends over 13 amino acids. Germline V gene lookup returns CDR1 LNHDA and CDR2 SQIVND (reference sequence). DNA for the CDR3: TGTGCCAGTAGTATCTCTGGGGCCAACGTCCTGACTTTC. The encoded protein is CASSISGANVLTF.

V and J are TRBV11-2 and TRBJ1-1; no clear D gene. From germline, CDR1 is SGHAT and CDR2 FQNNGV. The CDR3 spans 15 residues. V was cut by 8 bases and J by 3 bases, with 19 bases left in between. CDR3 bases: TGTGCCAGCCAACAAAATCCTTACCGCTACACTGAAGCTTTCTTT. Translated, it gives CASQQNPYRYTEAFF.

As regards this clone: Within the sample, other DNA sequences also encode this same CDR3. The chain is built from TRBV5-4 and TRBJ1-2; D unresolved. The CDR3 totals 12 residues. Trimming shortened V by 3 bases and J by 5 bases, and 8 bases separated the two germline ends. CDR1 and CDR2 (germline): SGHNT, YYREEE (reference sequence). This chain's CDR3 is CASSSGGYGYTF. In DNA form, the CDR3 reads TGTGCCAGCAGCTCCGGAGGTTATGGCTACACCTTC.

V is TRBV5-6 and J is TRBJ2-7; D gene ambiguous. Trimming took 0 bases from V and 4 from J, leaving 8 bases between them. The CDR3 sequence is 13 residues long. Germline assignment: CDR1 SGHDT and CDR2 YYEEEE. The CDR3 protein is CASSLAVRYEQYF. DNA for the CDR3: TGTGCCAGCAGCTTGGCCGTGAGGTACGAGCAGTACTTC.

The CDR3 protein is CASSFIGAGYEQYF. For the CDR3, the DNA is TGTGCCAGCAGCTTTATAGGAGCGGGCTACGAGCAGTACTTC. The chain carries TRBV11-2 and TRBJ2-7; perhaps TRBD2 as D (6 bases). Germline V gives CDR1 SGHAT, CDR2 FQNNGV. Trimming shortened V by 3 bases and J by 3 bases, and 12 bases separated the two germline ends. The CDR3 length is 14 residues.

This clone was counted only a few times. The chain combines TRBV14 with TRBJ2-7; tentative D call: TRBD2 (6 bases). The CDR3 has 14 amino acids. Germline V gene sequence: CDR1 SGHDN, CDR2 FVKESK. With 4 bases removed from V and 5 bases from J, the gap between germline ends came to 15 bases. This CDR3 reads CASSPSGVYHEQYF. CDR3 in DNA: TGTGCCAGCAGCCCATCGGGGGTTTACCACGAGCAGTACTTC. The whole variable domain, remainder taken from reference TRBV14 and TRBJ2-7, is EAGVTQFPSHSVIEKGQTVTLRCDPISGHDNLYWYRRVMGKEIKFLLHFVKESKQDESGMPNNRFLAERTGGTYSTLKVQPAELEDSGVYFCASSPSGVYHEQYFGPGTRLTVT.

Points on this clone: This sample includes further DNA sequences coding for the same CDR3. The genes are TRBV5-1 and TRBJ1-1; D not certain. CDR1 and CDR2 (germline): SGHRS, YFSETQ. This CDR3 region has 13 residues. V dropped 0 bases and J dropped 4 bases, with 7 bases sitting between them. CDR3 bases: TGCGCCAGCAGCTTGGGGGGAGGCACTGAAGCTTTCTTT. The encoded protein is CASSLGGGTEAFF.

This sequence joins TRBV29-1 and TRBJ2-1; D may match TRBD1 or TRBD2 (5 bases each). The V gene's germline CDR1 is SQVTM and CDR2 ANQGSEA. Trimming removed 5 bases at V and 2 bases at J, with 13 bases between. The CDR3 runs 14 residues. DNA for the CDR3: TGCAGCGTTAGGGGAGTAAGTACCTACAATGAGCAGTTCTTC. This encodes CSVRGVSTYNEQFF.

The rearrangement joins TRBV30 to TRBJ2-7; maybe TRBD1 (6 bases). The CDR3 has 13 amino acids. V lost 1 base, J lost 7 bases, and 14 bases lay in between. Germline V lookup: CDR1 GTSNPN, CDR2 SVGIG (reference sequence). This CDR3 is CAWSGVRGGEQYF. CDR3 coding DNA: TGTGCCTGGAGTGGGGTCAGGGGCGGGGAGCAGTACTTC.

The genes are TRBV4-1 and TRBJ1-2; 8 positions agree with TRBD1. The CDR3 extends over 13 amino acids. Germline CDR1 is MGHRA and CDR2 is YSYEKL. The V segment lost 0 bases and the J segment 8 bases; nucleotides outside the gene matches: 2. The CDR3 protein is CASSQDRGLGYTF. The CDR3 region has the DNA TGCGCCAGCAGCCAAGACAGGGGGCTAGGCTACACCTTC.

The chain carries TRBV6-1 and TRBJ2-7, with a tentative D call TRBD2 (5 bases). Trimming removed 5 bases from V and 4 bases from J, with 12 bases in between. The CDR3 has 13 amino acids. In germline, CDR1 is MNHNS, CDR2 SASEGT. CDR3 nucleotides: TGTGCCAGCAGTACCCGGACTGTTTACGAGCAGTACTTC. Translating it yields CASSTRTVYEQYF.

This clone is a singleton in its sample. This rearrangement joins TRBV4-1 to TRBJ2-2; D is possibly TRBD1 or TRBD2 (6 bases each). This CDR3 is 15 amino acids long. Germline V gene lookup returns CDR1 MGHRA and CDR2 YSYEKL. V lost 1 base to trimming and J lost 13 bases, with 19 bases between them. The CDR3 nucleotides are TGCGCCAGCAGCCAAGTCCAAGGGGGGCAGGTGGGGCTGTTTTTT. It yields the protein CASSQVQGGQVGLFF.

This chain connects TRBV7-9 to TRBJ2-1; 11 bases are a match to TRBD1. Germline V gives CDR1 SEHNR, CDR2 FQNEAQ (reference sequence). The CDR3 has 15 residues. V dropped 5 bases and J dropped 4; count of bases not matched to a gene: 4. The CDR3 loop is CASSPRDRGYNEQFF. DNA for the CDR3: TGTGCCAGCAGCCCCCGGGACAGGGGGTACAATGAGCAGTTCTTC. Complete variable domain (other parts from reference TRBV7-9 and TRBJ2-1): DTGVSQNPRHKITKRGQNVTFRCDPISEHNRLYWYRQTLGQGPEFLTYFQNEAQLEKSRLLSDRFSAERPKGSFSTLEIQRTEQGDSAMYLCASSPRDRGYNEQFFGPGTRLTVL.

As regards this clone: Compared with germline, one end of the junction differs, possibly owing to a read error. The sample holds other DNA sequences that translate to the same CDR3. V and J are TRBV5-4 and TRBJ2-1; D possibly corresponds to TRBD1 (6 bases). The CDR3 covers 13 residues. Germline assignment: CDR1 SGHNT and CDR2 YYREEE (reference sequence). CDR3 sequence: CASRLDSYNEQFF. The CDR3 coding sequence is TGTGCCAGCAGGTTGGACAGCTACAATGAGCAGTTCTTC.

The chain carries TRBV6-5 and TRBJ2-2, with D unclear. This CDR3 is 13 amino acids long. Germline CDR1 reads MNHEY; CDR2 reads SVGAGI. The ends were cut back, 6 bases at V and 2 bases at J, with 7 bases in the middle. DNA of the CDR3: TGTGCCAGCAGACCCTTTAACACCGGGGAGCTGTTTTTT. It encodes CASRPFNTGELFF.

The V and J genes are TRBV28 and TRBJ1-4; D remains unclear. This CDR3 is 14 amino acids long. Looked up from germline, CDR1 is MDHEN and CDR2 is SYDVKM. V lost 7 bases, J lost 5 bases, and 14 bases lay in between. CDR3 region: CASTLRTFNEKLFF. In DNA, the CDR3 is TGTGCCAGCACGTTGAGAACGTTCAATGAAAAACTGTTTTTT.

This chain connects TRBV28 to TRBJ2-7; 14 positions agree with TRBD2. Trimming at V came to 6 bases and at J to 4 bases, leaving 14 bases not matched to a gene. This CDR3 is 18 amino acids long. Germline loops: CDR1 MDHEN, CDR2 SYDVKM. CDR3 DNA sequence: TGTGCCAGCAGCCCCCGCTCATTGGGACTAGCGGGGGCGTACGAGCAGTACTTC. Its translation is CASSPRSLGLAGAYEQYF.

The chain joins TRBV2 to TRBJ2-4; D is possibly TRBD2 (5 bases). Germline CDR1 SNHLY, CDR2 FYNNEI. The CDR3 spans 14 residues. The V gene lost 6 bases and the J gene lost 0 bases, with 9 bases spanning the gap. The CDR3 DNA sequence: TGTGCCAGCAGGCGAGGGATAGCCAAAAACATTCAGTACTTC. Its translation: CASRRGIAKNIQYF.

The gene calls are TRBV10-2 and TRBJ1-1, with 9 nucleotides matching TRBD1. Trimming took 10 bases from V and 4 from J; bases not matched to a gene: 10. Germline-derived CDR1 and CDR2 are WSHSY and SAAADI. This CDR3 is built from 14 residues. CDR3 amino acids: CATGGGQGFTEAFF. The CDR3 DNA is TGCGCCACAGGAGGGGGACAGGGTTTCACTGAAGCTTTCTTT.

About this clone: Other DNA sequences in the sample encode the same CDR3. The rearrangement joins TRBV2 to TRBJ2-7; D unresolved. This CDR3 is 12 amino acids long. Germline CDR1 and CDR2: SNHLY and FYNNEI. V gave up 1 base and J gave up 3 bases, with 4 bases separating them. The CDR3 sequence: CASSEGGYEQYF. The DNA of the CDR3 is TGTGCCAGCAGTGAAGGGGGCTACGAGCAGTACTTC.

The J gene is TRBJ2-7, the V gene TRBV11-2, with D possibly TRBD2 on 6 matching bases. CDR3 length: 18 amino acids. CDR1 and CDR2 from the germline V gene are SGHAT and FQNNGV. Trimming removed 0 bases from V and 0 bases from J, with 18 bases in between. The CDR3 is CASSLEWEWAEGSYEQYF. CDR3 DNA: TGTGCCAGCAGCTTAGAGTGGGAGTGGGCGGAGGGCTCCTACGAGCAGTACTTC.

This sequence joins TRBV5-4 and TRBJ2-2; maybe TRBD2 (6 bases). CDR3 length: 14 residues. Looked up from germline, CDR1 is SGHNT and CDR2 is YYREEE (reference sequence). V was pared by 4 bases and J by 6 bases, with 13 bases between. CDR3 region: CASSLQRAAGELFF. CDR3 DNA: TGTGCCAGCAGCCTCCAGCGGGCCGCCGGGGAGCTGTTTTTT.

This clone was seen only once. The chain couples TRBV19 to TRBJ2-3, with D possibly called TRBD1 or TRBD2 (5 bases each). The CDR3 is made up of 13 amino acids. Germline CDR1 reads LNHDA; CDR2 reads SQIVND (reference sequence). With 5 bases removed from V and 2 bases from J, the gap between germline ends came to 8 bases. The CDR3 spells CASSPGTTDTQYF. CDR3 nucleotides: TGTGCCAGTAGTCCAGGGACCACAGATACGCAGTATTTT.

The rearrangement uses TRBV21-1 and TRBJ1-2; the listed D gene, TRBD1, was not tested against the DNA. TRBV21-1 constitutes a pseudogene. CDR3 size: 15 residues. The CDR3 protein is CASSKAETGDYGYTF. For the CDR3, the DNA is TGTGCCAGCAGCAAAGCTGAGACAGGGGACTATGGCTACACCTTC.

This clone was seen a handful of times. The chain employs TRBV21-1 and TRBJ1-1. TRBV21-1 has pseudogene status. CDR3 length equals 10 residues. The CDR3 region is CARLNTEAFF. The CDR3 DNA reads as TGTGCCAGATTAAACACTGAAGCTTTCTTT.

In this sample, this clone turned up a few times. Other DNA sequences in the same sample also yield this CDR3. The chain joins TRBV28 to TRBJ1-2; 8 nucleotides match TRBD1. Germline V gene sequence: CDR1 MDHEN, CDR2 SYDVKM. With V trimmed by 3 bases and J by 7 bases, 7 bases remained unmatched. This CDR3 comprises 14 residues. The CDR3 loop is CASSFRQGASGYTF. As DNA, the CDR3 is TGTGCCAGCAGTTTCCGGCAGGGGGCGAGTGGCTACACCTTC.

The V gene is TRBV5-4, the J gene TRBJ1-5; D might be TRBD1 (5 bases). CDR1 is SGHNT and CDR2 is YYREEE in the germline V gene (reference sequence). V was trimmed by 4 bases and J by 2 bases, leaving 19 bases between them. The CDR3 contains 17 residues. In DNA, the CDR3 is TGTGCCAGCAGCCTTAGAGGGGTGCCGGAGGGCAATCAGCCCCAGCATTTT. Protein sequence: CASSLRGVPEGNQPQHF.

CDR3 in DNA: TGTGCCAGCAGCTTGTCTACCGGGACTAGTCAAGAGCAGTACTTC. The encoded protein is CASSLSTGTSQEQYF. The V and J genes are TRBV11-1 and TRBJ2-7; 8 bases align to TRBD2. V lost 3 bases, J lost 7 bases, and 11 bases stayed unmatched. Germline V gene data show CDR1 as SGHAT and CDR2 as FQDESV (reference sequence). The CDR3 is made up of 15 amino acids.